The rows below give T cell receptor beta chains drawn from one sample of a study of blood T cell repertoires in COVID-19. Data came from immunoSEQ multiplex PCR; TCRdb stores just in-frame clones and leaves some out. The repertoire includes about 150,000 clones, about 74% of them detected once, and 16% sits in the top ten. Source material: peripheral blood. These receptors came from a man between 50 and 59 years old with acute or convalescent COVID-19. CDR3s include the opening cysteine and the closing phenylalanine or tryptophan. A D gene is named only where the DNA matches it firmly. Clone size is given for some rows only: seen once, a few or many times, or a class if the clone is expanded.

V gene,clone size,D gene,J gene,CDR3 protein,CDR3 DNA
TRBV6-1,few,.,TRBJ1-1,CASSDGGVKNTEAFF,TGTGCCAGCAGTGATGGGGGGGTGAAGAACACTGAAGCTTTCTTT
TRBV5-1,once,TRBD1,TRBJ1-2,CASSSGISAWTGYGYTF,TGCGCCAGCAGCTCGGGCATCTCTGCTTGGACAGGGTATGGCTACACCTTC
TRBV6-6,.,.,TRBJ1-5,CASSPAGTMNQPQHF,TGTGCCAGCAGTCCCGCGGGGACGATGAATCAGCCCCAGCATTTT
TRBV27,.,.,TRBJ1-1,CASSSLGREAFF,TGTGCCAGCAGCTCCCTCGGGAGGGAAGCTTTCTTT
TRBV5-1,few,TRBD1,TRBJ1-2,CASSYGQGGNNGYTF,TGCGCCAGCAGCTATGGACAGGGAGGGAACAATGGCTACACCTTC
TRBV6-5,few,TRBD1,TRBJ2-1,CASSYSQGAGNEQFF,TGTGCCAGCAGTTACTCCCAGGGGGCGGGCAATGAGCAGTTCTTC
TRBV5-5,.,.,TRBJ1-3,CASTQDSIGNTIYF,TGTGCCAGCACCCAAGACAGTATCGGAAACACCATATATTTT
TRBV19,many,.,TRBJ1-2,CASSPRQVSDYGYTF,TGTGCCAGTAGTCCCCGACAGGTTTCGGACTATGGCTACACCTTC
TRBV2,.,.,TRBJ1-5,CASSEGTVRGREPQHF,TGTGCCAGCAGTGAAGGGACAGTAAGGGGCAGGGAGCCCCAGCATTTT
TRBV2,.,.,TRBJ1-1,CASNPAVGYTEAFF,TGTGCCAGCAACCCGGCTGTGGGCTATACTGAAGCTTTCTTT
TRBV2,.,.,TRBJ2-1,CASSEDRVILPDEQFF,TGTGCCAGCAGTGAAGACAGGGTGATTCTCCCTGATGAGCAGTTCTTC
TRBV24-1,.,TRBD1,TRBJ2-2,CATSEPGQGAGELFF,TGTGCCACCAGCGAGCCGGGACAGGGTGCCGGGGAGCTGTTTTTT
TRBV19,.,.,TRBJ1-2,CASSIAQGLGYTF,TGTGCCAGTAGTATAGCACAGGGCTTGGGCTACACCTTC
TRBV9,few,.,TRBJ2-3,CASSVTADSIADTQYF,TGTGCCAGCAGCGTAACAGCGGACTCCATCGCAGATACGCAGTATTTT
TRBV19,.,TRBD1,TRBJ1-1,CASNSLRDRENEAFF,TGTGCCAGTAATTCTCTCCGGGACAGGGAAAATGAAGCTTTCTTT
TRBV5-8,.,.,TRBJ1-4,CASSSGRGNEKLFF,TGTGCCAGCAGCTCGGGACGGGGGAATGAAAAACTGTTTTTT
TRBV5-6,.,.,TRBJ1-5,CASSTGGQPQHF,TGTGCCAGCAGTACCGGGGGGCAGCCCCAGCATTTT
TRBV12-5,.,.,TRBJ2-5,CASGLVLDRIGETQYF,TGTGCTAGTGGTTTGGTCCTCGACAGGATTGGAGAGACCCAGTACTTC
TRBV10-3,.,TRBD1,TRBJ1-6,CATLTGGENSPLHF,TGTGCCACCTTGACAGGGGGCGAAAATTCACCCCTCCACTTT
TRBV10-1,.,.,TRBJ2-3,CASSEGGADTQYF,TGCGCCAGCAGTGAAGGAGGGGCAGATACGCAGTATTTT
TRBV5-1,.,TRBD1,TRBJ2-5,CASSLEGQGAETQYF,TGCGCCAGCAGCTTGGAGGGACAGGGTGCGGAGACCCAGTACTTC
TRBV5-8,.,TRBD1,TRBJ1-1,CASSRRTGVNTEAFF,TGTGCCAGCAGCCGTAGGACAGGGGTGAACACTGAAGCTTTCTTT
TRBV5-1,.,.,TRBJ2-1,CASSIQGRDNEQFF,TGCGCCAGCAGCATACAGGGTAGGGACAATGAGCAGTTCTTC
TRBV29-1,.,TRBD1,TRBJ1-2,CSVDGQVNGYTF,TGCAGCGTTGACGGACAGGTGAATGGCTACACCTTC
TRBV27,.,TRBD2,TRBJ2-7,CASSVAGGYEQYF,TGTGCCAGCAGTGTAGCGGGGGGCTACGAGCAGTACTTC
TRBV9,.,.,TRBJ2-1,CASSVASRSYNEQFF,TGTGCCAGCAGCGTAGCTAGCCGGTCCTACAATGAGCAGTTCTTC
TRBV7-3,.,.,TRBJ2-3,CASSLGTTSTDTQYF,TGTGCCAGCAGCTTAGGGACAACTAGCACAGATACGCAGTATTTT
TRBV2,.,.,TRBJ1-5,CASSEGRYQPQHF,TGTGCCAGCAGCGAAGGCAGGTATCAGCCCCAGCATTTT